This T cell receptor beta chain is drawn from a study of T cell responses to AZD1222 COVID-19 vaccine. Method: immunoSEQ multiplex PCR; TCRdb's copy keeps in-frame clones and lacks some. Of some 150,000 clones in the sample, around 90% were seen once. J lost 4 bases, V lost 1 base, and 5 bases had no gene match. This CDR3 has 15 amino acids. The germline CDR1 and CDR2 sequences are MNHEY and SVGAGI. The chain is built from TRBV6-5 and TRBJ1-2, with TRBD1 matching 8 bases. The sample consisted of peripheral blood, taken on day 0 of AZD1222 vaccination. The clonotype comes from an adult in good health. The CDR3 DNA follows: TGTGCCAGCAGTTACTATCCAGGGGGCAGCTATGGCTACACCTTC. It codes for CASSYYPGGSYGYTF.